This T cell receptor beta chain was retrieved from a study of blood T cell repertoires in COVID-19. Followed longitudinally, the Seattle patients had been enrolled during active infection. In the original processing: Counts of nucleated cells, estimated from reference gene primer amplification, were obtained. Profiling relied on immunoSEQ multiplex PCR, and the TCRdb table lists in-frame clones only, not all of them. Clone size and the V and J calls come from that table; the DNA yielded D and trimming. This sample carries approximately 300,000 clones, 70% to 90% of them seen once, and the ten largest clones take over 5.5%. The sequencing input was peripheral blood. This receptor was taken from a woman in her 50s with COVID-19, enrolled during active disease.

CDR3 sequence reads: CASKRDSNLGMGYTF. The CDR3, as DNA: TGTGCCAGTAAACGGGACAGCAATTTAGGGATGGGCTACACCTTC. The chain carries TRBV19 and TRBJ1-2, with 7 bases that match TRBD1. The V segment lost 7 bases and the J segment 8 bases; nucleotides outside the gene matches: 16. This CDR3 contains 15 residues. CDR1 LNHDA and CDR2 SQIVND come from the germline V gene (reference sequence). The entire variable domain, with the rest obtained from reference TRBV19 and TRBJ1-2, is as follows: DGGITQSPKYLFRKEGQNVTLSCEQNLNHDAMYWYRQDPGQGLRLIYYSQIVNDFQKGDIAEGYSVSREKKESFPLTVTSAQKNPTAFYLCASKRDSNLGMGYTFGSGTRLTVV.